A single sample is the source of the 2 T cell receptor beta chains below, sequenced in a study of T cells in Graves' hyperthyroidism and ophthalmopathy. Researchers took RNA transcripts and amplified the TCR beta CDR3 regions from them. The study used the HTBI primer set for a first-round RT-PCR of the TCR CDR3. TCRdb itself ran the multiplex PCR reads through MiXCR, one entry per CDR3 protein. The sample consists of about 610,000 distinct CDR3 sequences, about 15% of them appearing once. The sample comprised blood. The origin of the receptors is a woman between 35 and 50 years old with Graves' ophthalmopathy.

Comments on this clonotype: Compared with germline, one end of the junction differs, possibly owing to a read error. This chain joins TRBV20-1 and TRBJ1-5; TRBD1 aligns across 7 bases. The CDR3 is 13 amino acids. Germline V lookup: CDR1 DFQATT, CDR2 SNEGSKA (reference sequence). The CDR3 region is CSARQGSNQSQHF. The CDR3 DNA is TGCAGTGCCAGACAGGGCAGCAATCAGTCCCAGCATTTT.

This clonotype was seen at least ten times. The chain couples TRBV29-1 to TRBJ1-1; D uncertain. This CDR3 is built from 13 residues. V lost 4 bases to trimming and J lost 0 bases, with 9 bases between them. The germline CDR1 and CDR2 sequences are SQVTM and ANQGSEA. The CDR3 DNA reads TGCAGCGTTGGGCAGTTCATGAACACTGAAGCTTTCTTT. This gives the protein CSVGQFMNTEAFF.